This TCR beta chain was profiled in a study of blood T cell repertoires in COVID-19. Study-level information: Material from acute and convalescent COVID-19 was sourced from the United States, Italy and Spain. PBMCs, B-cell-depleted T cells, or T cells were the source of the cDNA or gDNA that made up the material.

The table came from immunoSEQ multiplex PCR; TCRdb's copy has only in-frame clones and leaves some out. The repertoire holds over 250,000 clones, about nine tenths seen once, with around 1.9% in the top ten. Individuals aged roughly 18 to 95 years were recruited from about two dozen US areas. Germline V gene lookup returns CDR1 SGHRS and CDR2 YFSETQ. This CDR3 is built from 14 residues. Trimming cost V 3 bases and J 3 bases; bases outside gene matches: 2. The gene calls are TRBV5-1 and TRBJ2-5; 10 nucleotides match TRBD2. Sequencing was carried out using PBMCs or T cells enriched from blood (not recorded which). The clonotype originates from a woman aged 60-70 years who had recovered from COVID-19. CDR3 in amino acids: CASSYGTSEETQYF. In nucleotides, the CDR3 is TGCGCCAGCAGCTACGGGACTAGCGAAGAGACCCAGTACTTC.